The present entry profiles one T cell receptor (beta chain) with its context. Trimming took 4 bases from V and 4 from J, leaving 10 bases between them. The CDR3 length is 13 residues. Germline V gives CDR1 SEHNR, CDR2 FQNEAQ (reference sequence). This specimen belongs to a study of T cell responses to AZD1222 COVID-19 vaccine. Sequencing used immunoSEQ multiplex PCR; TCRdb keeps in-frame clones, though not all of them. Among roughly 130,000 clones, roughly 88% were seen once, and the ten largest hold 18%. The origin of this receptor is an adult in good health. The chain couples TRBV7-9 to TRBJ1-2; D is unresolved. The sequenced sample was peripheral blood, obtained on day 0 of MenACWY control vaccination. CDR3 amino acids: CASSSDGFYGYTF. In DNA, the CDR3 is TGTGCCAGCAGCTCCGACGGCTTCTATGGCTACACCTTC.